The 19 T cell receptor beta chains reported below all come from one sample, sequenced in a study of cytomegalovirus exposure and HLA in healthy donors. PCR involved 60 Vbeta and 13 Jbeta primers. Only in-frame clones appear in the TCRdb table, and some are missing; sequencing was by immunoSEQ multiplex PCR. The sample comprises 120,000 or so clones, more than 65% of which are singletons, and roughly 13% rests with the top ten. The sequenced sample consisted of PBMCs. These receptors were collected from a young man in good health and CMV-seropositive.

This chain's CDR3 is CASSSPGTGATEAFF. For the CDR3, the DNA is TGTGCCAGCAGTTCCCCCGGGACAGGGGCCACTGAAGCTTTCTTT. The rearrangement uses TRBV6-1 and TRBJ1-1; TRBD1 aligns across 10 bases. The CDR3 is 15 residues long. The germline V gene has CDR1 MNHNS and CDR2 SASEGT. Unmatched junction bases numbered 7, after V lost 5 bases and J lost 4 bases.

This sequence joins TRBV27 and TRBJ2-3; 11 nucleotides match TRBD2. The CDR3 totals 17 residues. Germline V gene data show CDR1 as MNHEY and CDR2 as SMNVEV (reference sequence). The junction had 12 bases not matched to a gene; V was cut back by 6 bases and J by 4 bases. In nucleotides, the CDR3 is TGTGCCAGCAGAGATCCCGGGCTAGCGGGGGGTCCAGATACGCAGTATTTT. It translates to CASRDPGLAGGPDTQYF.

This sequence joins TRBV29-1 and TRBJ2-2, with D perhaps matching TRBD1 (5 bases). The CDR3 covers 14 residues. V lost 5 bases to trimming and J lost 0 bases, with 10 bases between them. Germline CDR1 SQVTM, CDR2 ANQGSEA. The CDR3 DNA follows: TGCAGCGTTTTAGGGGTACCGAACACCGGGGAGCTGTTTTTT. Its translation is CSVLGVPNTGELFF.

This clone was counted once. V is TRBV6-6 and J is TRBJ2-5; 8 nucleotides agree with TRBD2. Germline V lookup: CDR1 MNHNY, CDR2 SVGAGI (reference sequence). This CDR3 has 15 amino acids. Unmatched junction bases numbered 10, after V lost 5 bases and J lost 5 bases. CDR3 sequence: CASSPPGGGLETQYF. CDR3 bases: TGTGCCAGCAGTCCCCCGGGGGGGGGCTTGGAGACCCAGTACTTC.

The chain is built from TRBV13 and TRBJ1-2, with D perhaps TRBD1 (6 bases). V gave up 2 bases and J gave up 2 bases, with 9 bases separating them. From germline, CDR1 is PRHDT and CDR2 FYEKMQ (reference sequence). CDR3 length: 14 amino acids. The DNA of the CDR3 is TGTGCCAGCAGCTTACCAGGACAGAACTATGGCTACACCTTC. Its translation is CASSLPGQNYGYTF.

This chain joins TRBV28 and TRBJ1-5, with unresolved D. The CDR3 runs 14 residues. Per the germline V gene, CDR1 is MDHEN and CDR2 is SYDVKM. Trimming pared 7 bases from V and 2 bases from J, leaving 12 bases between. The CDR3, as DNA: TGTGCCAGCACCATGGGAGGGCGCAATCAGCCCCAGCATTTT. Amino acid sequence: CASTMGGRNQPQHF.

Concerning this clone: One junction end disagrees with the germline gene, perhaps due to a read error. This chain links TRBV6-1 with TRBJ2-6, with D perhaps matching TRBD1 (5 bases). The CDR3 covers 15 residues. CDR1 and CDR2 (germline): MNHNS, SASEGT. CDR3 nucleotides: TGTGCCAGCAGTGAAAGGATCTCTGGGGCCAACGGCCTGACTTTC. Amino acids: CASSERISGANGLTF.

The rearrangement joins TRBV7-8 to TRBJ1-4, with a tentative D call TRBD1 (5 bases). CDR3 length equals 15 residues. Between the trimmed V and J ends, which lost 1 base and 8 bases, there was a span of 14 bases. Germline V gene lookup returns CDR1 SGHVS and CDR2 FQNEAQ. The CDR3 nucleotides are TGTGCCAGCAGCTTAGGCGTCCAGGGCGGAGAAAAACTGTTTTTT. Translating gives CASSLGVQGGEKLFF.

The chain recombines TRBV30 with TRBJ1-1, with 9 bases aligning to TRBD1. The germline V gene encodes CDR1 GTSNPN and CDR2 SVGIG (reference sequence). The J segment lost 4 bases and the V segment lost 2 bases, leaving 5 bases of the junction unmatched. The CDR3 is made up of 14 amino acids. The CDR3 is CAWSPQGAGTEAFF. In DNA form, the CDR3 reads TGTGCCTGGAGTCCACAGGGGGCGGGCACTGAAGCTTTCTTT.

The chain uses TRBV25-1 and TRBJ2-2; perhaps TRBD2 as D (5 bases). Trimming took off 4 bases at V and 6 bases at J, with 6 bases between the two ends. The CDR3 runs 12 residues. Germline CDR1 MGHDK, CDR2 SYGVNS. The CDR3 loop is CASSGGAGELFF. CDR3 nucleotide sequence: TGTGCCAGCAGTGGGGGAGCCGGGGAGCTGTTTTTT.

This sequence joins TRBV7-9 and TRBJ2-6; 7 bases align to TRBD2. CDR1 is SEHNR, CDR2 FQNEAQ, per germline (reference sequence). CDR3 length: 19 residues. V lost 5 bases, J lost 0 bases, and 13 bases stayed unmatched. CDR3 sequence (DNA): TGTGCCAGCAGCCTTCCGGGGGGAGGTCTGAGCTCTGGGGCCAACGTCCTGACTTTC. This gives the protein CASSLPGGGLSSGANVLTF.

The CDR3 reads CASSGGSDRGYSPLHF. Written as DNA, the CDR3 is TGTGCCAGCAGTGGAGGATCGGACAGGGGCTATTCACCCCTCCACTTT. The rearrangement joins TRBV28 to TRBJ1-6, with TRBD1 identical over 9 bases. This CDR3 spans 16 amino acids. The junction had 10 bases not matched to a gene; V was cut back by 5 bases and J by 8 bases. Germline values: CDR1 MDHEN, CDR2 SYDVKM.

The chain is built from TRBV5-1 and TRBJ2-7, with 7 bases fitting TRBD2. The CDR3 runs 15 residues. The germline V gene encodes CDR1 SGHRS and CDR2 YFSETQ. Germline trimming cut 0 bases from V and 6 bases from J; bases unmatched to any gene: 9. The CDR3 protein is CASSLGTGGLIEQYF. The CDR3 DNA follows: TGCGCCAGCAGCTTGGGGACGGGGGGACTAATCGAGCAGTACTTC.

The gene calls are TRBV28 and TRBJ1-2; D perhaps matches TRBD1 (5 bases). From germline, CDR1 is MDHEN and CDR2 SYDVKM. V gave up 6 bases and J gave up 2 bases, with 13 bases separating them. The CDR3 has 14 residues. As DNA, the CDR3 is TGTGCCAGCAGGGCAGGGTCGGGCAACTATGGCTACACCTTC. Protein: CASRAGSGNYGYTF.

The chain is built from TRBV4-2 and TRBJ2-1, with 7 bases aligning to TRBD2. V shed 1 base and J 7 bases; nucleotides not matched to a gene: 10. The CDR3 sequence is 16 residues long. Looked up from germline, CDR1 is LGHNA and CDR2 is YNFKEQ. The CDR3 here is CASSQVMGGSRNEQFF. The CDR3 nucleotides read TGTGCCAGCAGCCAAGTCATGGGGGGGTCTAGGAATGAGCAGTTCTTC.

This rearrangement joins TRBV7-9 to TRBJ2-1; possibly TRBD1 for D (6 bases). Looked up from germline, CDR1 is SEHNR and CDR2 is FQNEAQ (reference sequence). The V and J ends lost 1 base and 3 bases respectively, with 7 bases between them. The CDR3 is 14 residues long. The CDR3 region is CASSLGRGYNEQFF. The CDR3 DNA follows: TGTGCCAGCAGCTTAGGCAGGGGCTACAATGAGCAGTTCTTC.

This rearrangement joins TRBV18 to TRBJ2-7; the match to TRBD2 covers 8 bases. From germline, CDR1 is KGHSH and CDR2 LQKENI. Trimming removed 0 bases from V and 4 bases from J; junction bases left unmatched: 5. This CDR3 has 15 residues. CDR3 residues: CASSPPAGGPYEQYF. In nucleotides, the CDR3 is TGTGCCAGCTCACCACCCGCGGGGGGTCCTTACGAGCAGTACTTC.

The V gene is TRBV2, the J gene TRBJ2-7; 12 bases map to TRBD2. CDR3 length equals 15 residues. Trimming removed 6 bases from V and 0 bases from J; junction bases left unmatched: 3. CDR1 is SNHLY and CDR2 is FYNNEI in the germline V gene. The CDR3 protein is CASRILAGGSYEQYF. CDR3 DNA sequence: TGTGCCAGCAGGATACTAGCGGGGGGCTCCTACGAGCAGTACTTC.

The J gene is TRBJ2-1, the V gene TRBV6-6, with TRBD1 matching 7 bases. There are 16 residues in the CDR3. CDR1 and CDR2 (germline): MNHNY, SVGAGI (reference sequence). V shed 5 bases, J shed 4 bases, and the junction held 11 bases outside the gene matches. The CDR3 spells CASSPTYRGPYNEQFF. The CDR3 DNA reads TGTGCCAGCAGTCCCACCTACAGGGGCCCTTACAATGAGCAGTTCTTC.